This TCR beta chain comes out of a study of cytomegalovirus exposure and HLA in healthy donors. Overall study findings and caveats: Earlier results showed most TCR beta V segments being productive about 87% or about 30% of the time.

PCR involved 60 Vbeta and 13 Jbeta primers. Clones were sequenced by immunoSEQ multiplex PCR, and TCRdb holds only the in-frame ones, with some missing. The data contain almost 200,000 clones, around 78% of them seen just once; the ten biggest clones take up under 2%. V lost 3 bases and J lost 2; bases outside the gene matches: 4. Germline lookup yields CDR1 LGHNA and CDR2 YNFKEQ. The CDR3 is 15 amino acids. As concerns this clone: Its antigen is as yet unknown.

The V and J genes are TRBV4-2 and TRBJ2-3; 8 bases fit TRBD1. Material: PBMCs. This receptor was taken from a man in his thirties or forties in good health and CMV-seronegative. CDR3 region: CASSQAQGATDTQYF. The CDR3 DNA follows: TGTGCCAGCAGCCAGGCCCAGGGGGCCACAGATACGCAGTATTTT.